Following are 5 T cell receptor beta chains from one sample sequenced in a study of T cell changes during pregnancy in multiple sclerosis. The table came from immunoSEQ multiplex PCR; TCRdb's copy has only in-frame clones and leaves some out. This repertoire shows tens of thousands of clones, 92% found once; its top ten account for roughly 2%. Sequenced here: peripheral blood, sampled in the third trimester of pregnancy. All receptors derive from a female donor in good health, enrolled as a control in a pregnancy study.

The chain is built from TRBV5-6 and TRBJ2-5, with a tentative D call TRBD2 (5 bases). Germline CDR1 is SGHDT and CDR2 is YYEEEE. Trimming stripped 2 bases from V and 5 bases from J, with 10 bases between. The CDR3 contains 13 residues. For the CDR3, the DNA is TGTGCCAGCAGCTTAGCGGTTGGGGAGACCCAGTACTTC. Translated, it gives CASSLAVGETQYF.

This clone was seen once. This rearrangement joins TRBV2 to TRBJ1-1; possible D gene TRBD1, 6 bases. This CDR3 has 12 residues. Germline-derived CDR1 and CDR2 are SNHLY and FYNNEI. V dropped 11 bases and J dropped 6 bases, with 16 bases sitting between them. CDR3 DNA: TGTGCCGCAACAACAGGGCTCGCTGAAGCTTTCTTT. Translated, it gives CAATTGLAEAFF. Full variable domain (remainder filled in from reference TRBV2 and TRBJ1-1): EPEVTQTPSHQVTQMGQEVILRCVPISNHLYFYWYRQILGQKVEFLVSFYNNEISEKSEIFDDQFSVERPDGSNFTLKIRSTKLEDSAMYFCAATTGLAEAFFGQGTRLTVV.

J is TRBJ2-7 and V is TRBV28, with D possibly TRBD2 on 5 matching bases. The CDR3 sequence is 13 residues long. Germline assignment: CDR1 MDHEN and CDR2 SYDVKM. V lost 7 bases and J 1 base, leaving 11 bases between the germline ends. The CDR3 region has the DNA TGTGCCAGCACCATCCCGGGGTCCTACGAGCAGTACTTC. This encodes CASTIPGSYEQYF.

This chain uses TRBV7-3 with TRBJ2-1; 8 bases align to TRBD2. The CDR3 loop spans 15 amino acids. V lost 2 bases to trimming and J lost 3 bases; unmatched junction nucleotides: 3. Germline V gene lookup returns CDR1 SGHTA and CDR2 FQGTGA. DNA of the CDR3: TGTGCCAGCAGCTTATGGGCGGGAGGCTACAATGAGCAGTTCTTC. Translating gives CASSLWAGGYNEQFF.

This clone was detected only once. The chain links TRBV7-9 to TRBJ2-1; D might be TRBD2 (6 bases). This CDR3 has 16 amino acids. The germline gives CDR1 SEHNR, CDR2 FQNEAQ (reference sequence). V was trimmed by 2 bases and J by 6 bases, leaving 17 bases between them. The CDR3 DNA follows: TGTGCCAGCAGCTTAACAGCGGGCCTGGGGAGCAATGAGCAGTTCTTC. As protein: CASSLTAGLGSNEQFF.